These 26 T cell receptor delta chains originate from one sample sequenced in a study of γδ T cells in repeated Plasmodium falciparum infection. TCRdb reprocessed the multiplex PCR reads using CATT. Found here are around 50,000 delta-chain clones, 1.7% of them singletons; the top ten hold over 14%. Bulk repertoires came from Vgamma9/Vdelta2+ or Vdelta2-negative gammadelta T cells flow-sorted from PBMC. Sequencing input: gamma-delta T cells from blood. Source of these receptors: a pool of human donors (malaria-infected and uninfected, not separated).

With respect to this clone: Given a far larger clone just one base away, this is likely a sequencing read error. The V call is TRDV1, the J call TRDJ1; 7 positions agree with TRDD3. Matching the DNA to germline supplied the J gene, which TCRdb does not give. This CDR3 comprises 25 residues. Germline V gene data show CDR1 as TSWWSYY and CDR2 as QGS. CDR3 in amino acids: CALGDGLHKFGGPPVPFLYTDKLIF. The CDR3 coding sequence is TGTGCCCTTGGGGATGGCCTTCATAAATTTGGGGGACCCCCCGTACCATTCTTGTACACCGATAAACTCATCTTT.

This clone was recorded at least ten times. TCRdb's protein, taken from a much larger clone, differs from this DNA's translation at residue 12, likely owing to a read error; the protein displayed comes from the DNA. The rearrangement joins TRDV1 to TRDJ1; tentative D call: TRDD3 (5 bases). Because TCRdb records no J gene, it was assigned here through a match of the DNA to germline. CDR1 is TSWWSYY and CDR2 is QGS in the germline V gene. The CDR3 length is 17 residues. V was pared by 0 bases and J by 8 bases, with 22 bases between. As DNA, the CDR3 is TGTGCTCTTGGGGAACTTGAAAGAGCCGGGGAACCACGAAAACTCATCTTT. Translated, it gives CALGELERAGEPRKLIF.

This clone was counted only a few times. TCRdb's protein, taken from a much larger clone, differs from this DNA's translation at residue 20, likely owing to a read error; the protein displayed comes from the DNA. The rearrangement uses TRDV3 and TRDJ1, with TRDD3 matching 12 bases. V gave up 2 bases and J gave up 0 bases; unmatched junction bases: 43. Germline V lookup: CDR1 TVYSNPD, CDR2 GDNSRS (reference sequence). The CDR3 extends over 28 amino acids. CDR3 in amino acids: CAFGGSSPLGDTGSACLRITTYTDKLIF. Written as DNA, the CDR3 is TGTGCCTTTGGTGGTTCCTCCCCGCTGGGGGATACGGGGAGCGCATGTTTACGGATAACTACGTACACCGATAAACTCATCTTT.

In this sample, this clone turned up a few times. TCRdb's entry gives the protein of a much larger clone, which mismatches this DNA's translation at residue 4, likely from a read error; the protein reported here is translated from the DNA. The rearrangement links TRDV3 to TRDJ1; D could derive from TRDD2 or TRDD3 (5 bases each). Between the trimmed V and J ends, which lost 5 bases and 1 base, there was a span of 26 bases. This CDR3 has 17 amino acids. Germline V gene lookup returns CDR1 TVYSNPD and CDR2 GDNSRS (reference sequence). The CDR3 DNA follows: TGTGCCCGGGAAGCCCCTACGGGGGCCCCATTCACCGATAAACTCATCTTT. It translates to CAREAPTGAPFTDKLIF.

Worth noting for this clone: The mismatch at residue 6 between this DNA's translation and the TCRdb protein of a much larger clone likely reflects a read error; the protein shown is translated from the DNA. This rearrangement joins TRDV2 to TRDJ1, with a weak D call TRDD3 (5 bases). The J gene was missing in TCRdb and was found by matching the end of the DNA to germline. Looked up from germline, CDR1 is GEAIGNYY and CDR2 is EKD. The CDR3 is 27 residues long. With 1 base removed from V and 0 bases from J, the gap between germline ends came to 47 bases. The CDR3 loop is CACDTTLLRMGSQEDPKPTLYTDKLIF. Written as DNA, the CDR3 is TGTGCCTGTGACACAACTCTCCTGAGAATGGGATCACAGGAGGACCCAAAACCGACTCTCTACACCGATAAACTCATCTTT.

This clone turned up a few times. Given a far larger clone just one base away, this is likely a sequencing read error. The chain uses TRDV1 and TRDJ1, with 8 bases identical to TRDD3. The J gene is not listed in TCRdb, so it was assigned here from a DNA match to germline. This CDR3 spans 25 amino acids. CDR1 and CDR2 (germline): TSWWSYY, QGS. After removal of 3 bases from V and 0 bases from J, the junction contained 33 bases not matched to a gene. The CDR3 here is CALGDLRPSRTYWGSPPVNTDKLIF. In DNA, the CDR3 is TGTGCTCTTGGGGACCTACGGCCTTCCCGAACCTACTGGGGGTCCCCCCCCGTGAACACCGATAAACTCATCTTT.

Notes on this clone: The TCRdb record carries a much larger clone's protein, which differs from this DNA's translation at residue 3; a read error is the likely cause, and the protein listed here is the DNA translation. The J gene is TRDJ1, the V gene TRDV1; 8 positions match TRDD3. The CDR3 extends over 19 amino acids. CDR1 TSWWSYY and CDR2 QGS come from the germline V gene. The CDR3 DNA follows: TGTGCTCATGGGGAAGCGTCGAGTCCCAACTACTGGGGGGGCTACAAACTCATCTTT. Protein: CAHGEASSPNYWGGYKLIF.

This clone was detected a few times. TCRdb has a much larger clone's protein, which differs at residue 14 from the translation of this DNA, likely because of a read error; what is shown is the protein translated from the DNA. The gene calls are TRDV1 and TRDJ1; D possibly uses TRDD2 or TRDD3 (9 bases each). No J gene was available from TCRdb, and it was assigned here by a germline match of the DNA. CDR1 and CDR2 from the germline V gene are TSWWSYY and QGS. V was trimmed by 1 base and J by 1 base, leaving 34 bases between them. CDR3 size: 23 residues. The CDR3 loop reads CALGEPPPSYYWGTPTGTDKLIF. CDR3 bases: TGTGCTCTTGGGGAACCTCCTCCTTCCTACTACTGGGGGACCCCTACGGGCACCGATAAACTCATCTTT.

This clone has just a few counts. The likely explanation is a read error, given a far larger clone one base away. Other DNA variants within this sample encode the same CDR3. This chain connects TRDV1 to TRDJ1; 10 bases agree with TRDD3. From germline, CDR1 is TSWWSYY and CDR2 QGS. The trim removed 5 bases at V and 3 bases at J, leaving 30 bases unmatched. This CDR3 is built from 23 residues. The CDR3 coding sequence is TGTGCTCTTGGGACAAGGCGCTTGCTGCCCCTATCCCTCTACTGGGGGATCGCCGATAAACTCATCTTT. Its protein is CALGTRRLLPLSLYWGIADKLIF.

Remarks on this clone: TCRdb has a much larger clone's protein, which differs at residue 8 from the translation of this DNA, likely because of a read error; what is shown is the protein translated from the DNA. This sequence joins TRDV1 and TRDJ1, with 11 bases matching TRDD3. The CDR3 runs to 19 residues. V dropped 0 bases and J dropped 4; count of bases not matched to a gene: 13. CDR1 is TSWWSYY, CDR2 QGS, per germline. CDR3 DNA: TGTGCTCTTGGGGAACTTCCTCCCAACTGGGGGATATGCAACGATAAACTCATCTTT. This gives the protein CALGELPPNWGICNDKLIF.

The chain is built from TRDV2 and TRDJ1; 13 bases match TRDD3. No J segment appears in TCRdb, so it was assigned here by matching the sequence to germline. The CDR3 length is 20 residues. V lost 3 bases to trimming and J lost 3 bases; unmatched junction nucleotides: 18. Germline CDR1 GEAIGNYY, CDR2 EKD. In DNA form, the CDR3 reads TGTGCCTGTGACCCTGCCTTCCTAATAACTGGGGGATACGCGTCCGATAAACTCATCTTT. This encodes CACDPAFLITGGYASDKLIF.

This clone was picked up a small number of times. This DNA translates differently at residue 6 from the TCRdb protein, which is that of a much larger clone; a read error is likely, and the protein shown is the DNA's own translation. The chain recombines TRDV1 with TRDJ1; no clear D. The J gene was not available in TCRdb and was assigned here by matching the DNA to germline segments. The CDR3 is 14 amino acids. V dropped 3 bases and J dropped 0 bases, with 8 bases sitting between them. Germline values: CDR1 TSWWSYY, CDR2 QGS. The CDR3 nucleotides read TGTGCTCTTGGGGAGACAGAGTACACCGATAAACTCATCTTT. This translates into CALGETEYTDKLIF.

In the case of this clone: This DNA's translation and the protein TCRdb lists, from a much larger clone, do not match at residue 4, likely due to a read error; the protein shown is translated from the DNA. The chain employs TRDV2 and TRDJ1; 9 nucleotides line up with TRDD2. Assignment of the J gene here rests on matching the DNA to germline, because TCRdb gives none. The V gene end was trimmed by 5 bases and the J gene end by 0 bases; junction bases not matched to a gene: 21. This CDR3 comprises 20 residues. Germline-derived CDR1 and CDR2 are GEAIGNYY and EKD. DNA of the CDR3: TGTGCCTGTGGCGCCAGGGCCTTCCTACGAAGGATACAGCACACCGATAAACTCATCTTT. It is translated as CACGARAFLRRIQHTDKLIF.

There are a few counts of this clone. For this DNA, TCRdb reports the protein of a much larger clone, which diverges at residue 15, most likely from a read error; the protein presented here is translated directly from the DNA. Called V gene: TRDV1; the J gene was not called; no DNA check was done on the table's D call, TRDD3. The CDR3 runs 16 residues. Germline V lookup: CDR1 TSWWSYY, CDR2 QGS. DNA of the CDR3: TGTGCTCTTGGGGAACTTATGGGAGGGATACTCGATAAACTCACCTTT. Amino acids: CALGELMGGILDKLTF.

As for this clone: The protein recorded in TCRdb matches a much larger clone and deviates from this DNA's translation at residue 3, suggesting a read error; the protein here is obtained by translating the DNA. The rearrangement links TRDV1 to TRDJ2; 11 bases are shared with TRDD3. TCRdb supplies no J gene; here it was assigned by aligning the nucleotide sequence to germline. Germline V gene data show CDR1 as TSWWSYY and CDR2 as QGS. The CDR3 is made up of 22 amino acids. CDR3 in amino acids: CAPGEIFPYWGISARAVAQLFF. CDR3 nucleotide sequence: TGTGCTCCTGGGGAAATCTTCCCGTACTGGGGGATATCGGCTCGAGCCGTGGCACAACTCTTCTTT.

In the case of this clone: The mismatch at residue 15 between this DNA's translation and the TCRdb protein of a much larger clone likely reflects a read error; the protein shown is translated from the DNA. The gene calls are TRDV1 and TRDJ1, with a possible D match to TRDD3 (5 bases). V lost 2 bases, J lost 3 bases, and 28 bases lay in between. The V gene's germline CDR1 is TSWWSYY and CDR2 QGS. The CDR3 spans 20 residues. Here the CDR3 DNA reads TGTGCTCTTGGGGAATCTACCCTCCCGTGGGGACCCAGGGGGGCCGATAAACTCATCTTT. Translated: CALGESTLPWGPRGADKLIF.

This clone turned up a few times. The protein in TCRdb stems from a much larger clone and differs at residue 6 from this DNA's translation, likely a read error; here the protein is translated from the DNA. The rearrangement links TRDV1 to TRDJ1, with TRDD3 identical over 11 bases. J lost 0 bases, V lost 2 bases, and 11 bases had no gene match. The CDR3 consists of 19 residues. Per the germline V gene, CDR1 is TSWWSYY and CDR2 is QGS. This CDR3 reads CALGECPLGDTVYTDKLIF. The CDR3 DNA is TGTGCTCTTGGGGAATGCCCCCTGGGGGATACTGTATACACCGATAAACTCATCTTT.

This clone was seen a few times. The protein held in TCRdb is that of a much larger clone and does not match this DNA's translation at residue 17, likely because of a read error; the protein shown is translated from the DNA. The chain links TRDV1 to TRDJ1; TRDD3 aligns across 7 bases. Germline CDR1 and CDR2: TSWWSYY and QGS. The CDR3 runs to 20 residues. CDR3 protein: CALGEYRMGDEVTPFDQLIF. In DNA form, the CDR3 reads TGTGCTCTTGGGGAATACAGGATGGGGGACGAAGTAACACCCTTCGATCAACTCATCTTT.

There are many counts of this clone. The genes are TRDV1 and TRDJ2; possibly TRDD3 for D (6 bases). V was pared by 4 bases and J by 5 bases, with 17 bases between. CDR1 and CDR2 from the germline V gene are TSWWSYY and QGS. The CDR3 length is 16 residues. The CDR3 DNA reads as TGTGCTCTTGGGGGATGGTGGGTGGGGGGCACAGCACAACTCTTCTTT. This encodes CALGGWWVGGTAQLFF.

Worth noting for this clone: TCRdb's entry gives the protein of a much larger clone, which mismatches this DNA's translation at residue 7, likely from a read error; the protein reported here is translated from the DNA. This sequence joins TRDV1 and TRDJ1, with TRDD3 matching 8 bases. TCRdb carries no J gene annotation; the J gene was assigned here by matching the DNA with germline. The CDR3 runs to 26 residues. V was pared by 2 bases and J by 0 bases, with 35 bases of the junction left unmatched. Germline CDR1 is TSWWSYY and CDR2 is QGS. The DNA for the CDR3 is TGTGCTCTTGGGGAAGCTAGAGGTCTCCTGGGTACACAGACGATACTGGGGGCTGTTAACACCGATAAACTCATCTTT. As protein: CALGEARGLLGTQTILGAVNTDKLIF.

With respect to this clone: The mismatch at residue 11 between this DNA's translation and the TCRdb protein of a much larger clone likely reflects a read error; the protein shown is translated from the DNA. The chain is built from TRDV1 and TRDJ1, with D perhaps matching TRDD3 (6 bases). Germline matching of the DNA provided the J gene here, since TCRdb leaves it blank. Germline values: CDR1 TSWWSYY, CDR2 QGS. This CDR3 is 21 amino acids long. V lost 1 base, J lost 10 bases, and 37 bases lay in between. The DNA of the CDR3 is TGTGCTCTTGGGGAACGAGAGCGCCTACATTTGAACGGGGGGGAACTGCCCGGACTCATCTTT. This encodes CALGERERLHLNGGELPGLIF.

This clone is labeled medium-sized (0.01 to 0.1%). Other DNA sequences in the same sample also yield this CDR3. The chain joins TRDV3 to TRDJ1, with D possibly called TRDD2 or TRDD3 (8 bases each). The V and J ends lost 5 bases and 0 bases respectively, with 37 bases between them. Germline values: CDR1 TVYSNPD, CDR2 GDNSRS (reference sequence). The length of the CDR3 is 21 residues. The CDR3 sequence: CALKDFLRFFPGGDYTDKLIF. CDR3 in DNA: TGTGCCCTAAAAGACTTCCTACGTTTTTTTCCTGGGGGAGATTACACCGATAAACTCATCTTT. Filled out from reference TRDV3 and TRDJ1, the complete variable domain reads CDKVTQSSPDQTVASGSEVVLLCTYDTVYSNPDLFWYRIRPDYSFQFVFYGDNSRSEGADFTQGRFSVKHILTQKAFHLVISPVRTEDSATYYCALKDFLRFFPGGDYTDKLIFGKGTRVTVEP.

The sample holds many counts of this clone. TCRdb's protein for this DNA is that of a much larger clone and differs from the translation at residue 13, likely a read error; the protein shown is the DNA translation. V usage is TRDV1 and J usage is TRDJ1, with a possible D match to TRDD2 (6 bases). V lost 4 bases and J lost 0, with 30 bases in between. CDR3 length: 21 residues. Germline V gene lookup returns CDR1 TSWWSYY and CDR2 QGS. The CDR3 reads CALGGGPTGRCPSNYTDKLIF. CDR3 coding DNA: TGTGCTCTTGGGGGCGGTCCTACGGGGCGGTGTCCATCTAACTACACCGATAAACTCATCTTT.

To note about this clone: A much larger clone differs by one base, so this may be a read error. Other DNA sequences in the same sample also yield this CDR3. The chain uses TRDV3 and TRDJ1; 8 bases map to TRDD3. The CDR3 runs 16 residues. CDR1 is TVYSNPD, CDR2 GDNSRS, per germline (reference sequence). This CDR3 is CAVLYWGPSYTDKLIF. The CDR3 DNA reads TGTGCCGTCTTGTACTGGGGGCCCTCGTACACCGATAAACTCATCTTC.

A few counts support this clone. The protein TCRdb gives is from a much larger clone and does not agree with this DNA's translation at residue 10, likely a read error; the protein shown here comes from the DNA. The rearrangement uses TRDV1 and TRDJ1; 11 bases line up with TRDD3. The J gene is absent in TCRdb and was assigned here via DNA matching to germline. Germline V CDR1 and CDR2: TSWWSYY, QGS. The CDR3 consists of 19 residues. V shed 4 bases and J 4 bases; nucleotides not matched to a gene: 17. In nucleotides, the CDR3 is TGTGCTCTTGGGGGATTCGATAACTACATACTGGGGGATATCGATAAACTCATCTTT. Translated, it gives CALGGFDNYILGDIDKLIF.

This clone showed up many times. The translation of this DNA and the TCRdb protein of a much larger clone differ at residue 5, probably owing to a read error; the protein shown here is translated from the DNA. This chain connects TRDV1 to TRDJ1; D remains ambiguous. The CDR3 has 18 amino acids. CDR1 and CDR2 (germline): TSWWSYY, QGS. Here the CDR3 reads CALGGALGVERHTYKPIF. Here the CDR3 DNA reads TGTGCTCTTGGGGGAGCCCTAGGGGTGGAGAGACACACCTATAAACCCATCTTT.